This T cell receptor beta chain was captured by sequencing in a study of T cell responses to AZD1222 COVID-19 vaccine. Study findings and constraints: Repertoire sampling happened only post peak T cell response. Mostly white British, mostly female donors; authors suggested clonal diversity may be underestimated. As reported, nearly half of all spike-specific TCRs target variant regions that are unmutated. Recipients of two AZD1222 doses showed rising Spike-specific TCR breadth and depth.

The repertoire was sequenced with immunoSEQ multiplex PCR; TCRdb's copy has only in-frame clones and lacks some. Of more than 150,000 clones in the sample, approximately 94% were seen once. This clone was seen once. The antigen is unknown. The CDR3 contains 10 residues. Looked up from germline, CDR1 is GTSNPN and CDR2 is SVGIG (reference sequence). V was pared by 5 bases and J by 6 bases, with 5 bases between. This sequence joins TRBV30 and TRBJ2-4, with D possibly called TRBD1 or TRBD2 (5 bases each). The origin of this receptor is an adult who received the AZD1222 COVID-19 vaccine. The source was peripheral blood, collected 28 days after the second AZD1222 dose. For the CDR3, the DNA is TGTGCCTGGGGGGGAAACATTCAGTACTTC. The encoded protein is CAWGGNIQYF.